This T cell receptor (beta chain) emerged from a study of blood T cells in healthy people across ages. In regard to this clonotype: The antigen is not known.

With a J-beta primer mix and a sample-barcoded 5' primer, a second PCR ran 7 to 11 cycles. MiXCR, run by TCRdb on the 5' RACE reads, gives a single entry per CDR3 protein. The table includes some 700,000 distinct CDR3 sequences, about a fifth detected once. A minimum of 6 micrograms of total RNA was extracted per sample. Study-level points and caveats: In long-lived donors, naive CD4+ cell counts and diversity exceeded those of aged donors. When one million T cells were used, diversity estimates were thought to be underestimates.

The origin of this receptor is a man aged 70 or older in good health. The material sequenced was blood.

This CDR3 reads CASRTASEAFF. The CDR3 nucleotides read TGTGCCAGTCGGACAGCCTCTGAAGCTTTCTTT. The chain couples TRBV19 to TRBJ1-1; D may be TRBD1 (6 bases). Trimming pared 8 bases from V and 6 bases from J, leaving 10 bases between. CDR3 length: 11 residues. CDR1 and CDR2 (germline): LNHDA, SQIVND (reference sequence).